This TCR beta chain was documented in a study of shared clonotypes between healthy human individuals. Findings and caveats of the study: Clonotype sharing among the donors was expected to vary with sequencing depth. Across a few donors, naive CD4 shared roughly 5.1%, naive CD8 about 3.2%, memory CD4 roughly 2.4%, memory CD8 about 0.4%.

Donors, without exception, were Caucasian adults residing in Nashville, Tennessee. As handled by the study authors: ImmunoSEQ gave junction-only sequences without quality scores, so filtering differed. Measured with immunoSEQ multiplex PCR; TCRdb has only the in-frame clones, and not every one. V, J and clone size derive from that table, while D and trimming were established from the DNA sequence. The profile shows 2.5 million or so clones, roughly 92% of them singletons. Per the germline V gene, CDR1 is SQVTM and CDR2 is ANQGSEA. The V segment lost 7 bases and the J segment 14 bases; nucleotides outside the gene matches: 9. The CDR3 is 11 amino acids. This clone has more than one count but fewer than ten. The antigen is undetermined.

The chain joins TRBV29-1 to TRBJ1-4, with TRBD1 identical over 8 bases. The TCR originated in a man between 18 and 35 years old in good health. The sample comprised naive CD4+ T cells sorted from blood. Documented subset: CD45RA+ positively selected. Here the CDR3 DNA reads TGCAGCGCCGACAGGGGTAAAAGGCTGTTTTTT. Residues: CSADRGKRLFF.